This is a list of T cell receptor beta chains from one sample in a study of siplizumab effects on memory and regulatory T cells. Only in-frame clones appear in the TCRdb table, and some are missing; sequencing was by immunoSEQ multiplex PCR. In the table there are 100,000 or so clones, around nine tenths of which are singletons. The source material was CD4+ T cells sorted from blood. The receptors originated from a human donor in good health. Both conserved end residues are part of each CDR3. Each record gives: V gene, D gene, clone size, J gene, CDR3 DNA, CDR3 protein. A D gene is named only where the DNA matches it firmly. Rows give clone size only sometimes, using once, few, many, or a class for an expanded clone.

V gene: TRBV5-4
D gene: TRBD1
clone size: NA
J gene: TRBJ2-3
CDR3 DNA: TGTGCCAGCAGCCTGAGACAGGGGTACACAGATACGCAGTATTTT
CDR3 protein: CASSLRQGYTDTQYF

V gene: TRBV11-2
D gene: TRBD2
clone size: NA
J gene: TRBJ2-1
CDR3 DNA: TGTGCCAGCATGTCCCGAGGGACTAGGGGGAGCTCCTACAATGAGCAGTTCTTC
CDR3 protein: CASMSRGTRGSSYNEQFF

V gene: TRBV20-1
D gene: NA
clone size: once
J gene: TRBJ2-3
CDR3 DNA: TGCAGTGCTACCAGGACAGAAAAGCAGTATTTT
CDR3 protein: CSATRTEKQYF

V gene: TRBV10-3
D gene: NA
clone size: NA
J gene: TRBJ1-5
CDR3 DNA: TGTGCCATCAGTGCGGGTCAGGGCAATCAGCCCCAGCATTTT
CDR3 protein: CAISAGQGNQPQHF

V gene: TRBV28
D gene: NA
clone size: NA
J gene: TRBJ2-7
CDR3 DNA: TGTGCCAGCACCACCTCCCGGGGGATCTACGAGCAGTACTTC
CDR3 protein: CASTTSRGIYEQYF

V gene: TRBV18
D gene: NA
clone size: NA
J gene: TRBJ2-7
CDR3 DNA: TGTGCCAGCTCAGCCCAACTAGACCCCTACGAGCAGTACTTC
CDR3 protein: CASSAQLDPYEQYF

V gene: TRBV6-1
D gene: NA
clone size: few
J gene: TRBJ1-1
CDR3 DNA: TGTGCCAGCAGTGTTGGGGGGCTTCTGAACACTGAAGCTTTCTTT
CDR3 protein: CASSVGGLLNTEAFF

V gene: TRBV5-1
D gene: NA
clone size: NA
J gene: TRBJ1-4
CDR3 DNA: TGCGCCAGCAGCTTGAATCCGGAACTGGGTGGTGAAAAACTGTTTTTT
CDR3 protein: CASSLNPELGGEKLFF

V gene: TRBV10-1
D gene: NA
clone size: NA
J gene: TRBJ1-1
CDR3 DNA: TGCGCCAGCAGTGAGTCGATTGGTACTGAAGCTTTCTTT
CDR3 protein: CASSESIGTEAFF

V gene: TRBV15
D gene: TRBD2
clone size: NA
J gene: TRBJ2-4
CDR3 DNA: TGTGCCACCAGCAGTCCCGGAGGGGGACTAGGGGGCATTCAGTACTTC
CDR3 protein: CATSSPGGGLGGIQYF

V gene: TRBV11-3
D gene: TRBD2
clone size: NA
J gene: TRBJ2-1
CDR3 DNA: TGTGCCAGCAGCTTATGGGGCGGGAGCTCCTACAATGAGCAGTTCTTC
CDR3 protein: CASSLWGGSSYNEQFF

V gene: TRBV11-3
D gene: TRBD2
clone size: NA
J gene: TRBJ2-5
CDR3 DNA: TGTGCCAGCAGCTTGGGGACTAGAGGCGGCGAGACCCAGTACTTC
CDR3 protein: CASSLGTRGGETQYF

V gene: TRBV5-4
D gene: TRBD2
clone size: NA
J gene: TRBJ2-7
CDR3 DNA: TGTGCCAGCAGCCTAAGTGGCGCGGGAGTCGGGGAGCAGTACTTC
CDR3 protein: CASSLSGAGVGEQYF

V gene: TRBV7-6
D gene: NA
clone size: NA
J gene: TRBJ2-2
CDR3 DNA: TGTGCCAGCAGCCTCCTTATCACCGGGGAGCTGTTTTTT
CDR3 protein: CASSLLITGELFF

V gene: TRBV25-1
D gene: TRBD1
clone size: once
J gene: TRBJ1-1
CDR3 DNA: TGTGCCAGTAGGGGGCGCGGGACTGAAGCTTTCTTT
CDR3 protein: CASRGRGTEAFF

V gene: TRBV6-1
D gene: NA
clone size: NA
J gene: TRBJ2-7
CDR3 DNA: TGTGCCAGCAGTGAGGGGTCCTACAACTACGAGCAGTACTTC
CDR3 protein: CASSEGSYNYEQYF

V gene: TRBV5-1
D gene: NA
clone size: NA
J gene: TRBJ2-7
CDR3 DNA: TGCGCCAGCAGCTTGGAACGGGGGCCCTACGAGCAGTACTTC
CDR3 protein: CASSLERGPYEQYF

V gene: TRBV19
D gene: TRBD1
clone size: NA
J gene: TRBJ2-3
CDR3 DNA: TGTGCCAGTAGATGGACAGGGGGGACTACAGATACGCAGTATTTT
CDR3 protein: CASRWTGGTTDTQYF

V gene: TRBV7-3
D gene: NA
clone size: NA
J gene: TRBJ2-1
CDR3 DNA: TGTGCCAGCAGCTCAGCAGGTAAACCGCCCTACAATGAGCAGTTCTTC
CDR3 protein: CASSSAGKPPYNEQFF

V gene: TRBV19
D gene: NA
clone size: NA
J gene: TRBJ2-7
CDR3 DNA: TGTGCCAGTAGTATAGGCCTTTTGGGTAGCGACGAGCAGTACTTC
CDR3 protein: CASSIGLLGSDEQYF

V gene: TRBV19
D gene: NA
clone size: NA
J gene: TRBJ2-3
CDR3 DNA: TGTGCCAGTAGTACATCCCTCGGACTGATCACAGATACGCAGTATTTT
CDR3 protein: CASSTSLGLITDTQYF

V gene: TRBV9
D gene: TRBD2
clone size: NA
J gene: TRBJ2-1
CDR3 DNA: TGTGCCAGCAGCGGGACCCTAGCGGGAGTGGCCTACAATGAGCAGTTCTTC
CDR3 protein: CASSGTLAGVAYNEQFF

V gene: TRBV28
D gene: TRBD1
clone size: NA
J gene: TRBJ1-3
CDR3 DNA: TGTGCCAGCAGTTTACGGACAGGGGGTGGTGGAAACACCATATATTTT
CDR3 protein: CASSLRTGGGGNTIYF

V gene: TRBV30
D gene: TRBD2
clone size: NA
J gene: TRBJ2-1
CDR3 DNA: TGTTCCTGTCAGACTAGCGGGAGGAGGGGTGAGCAGTTCTTC
CDR3 protein: CSCQTSGRRGEQFF

V gene: TRBV7-9
D gene: TRBD2
clone size: NA
J gene: TRBJ2-5
CDR3 DNA: TGTGCCAGCAGCTTAGGGGTAGCGGGGCAACAAGAGACCCAGTACTTC
CDR3 protein: CASSLGVAGQQETQYF

V gene: TRBV5-1
D gene: NA
clone size: NA
J gene: TRBJ2-5
CDR3 DNA: TGCGCCAGCAGCCCCCGACCACAAGAGACCCAGTACTTC
CDR3 protein: CASSPRPQETQYF

V gene: TRBV27
D gene: NA
clone size: NA
J gene: TRBJ2-3
CDR3 DNA: TGTGCAAGCATGTCGGGATCCGAATATACGCAGTATTTT
CDR3 protein: CASMSGSEYTQYF

V gene: TRBV2
D gene: TRBD2
clone size: NA
J gene: TRBJ2-5
CDR3 DNA: TGTGCCAGCGTACGGACTAGCGGGAGGGAGACCCAGTACTTC
CDR3 protein: CASVRTSGRETQYF

V gene: TRBV11-2
D gene: TRBD1
clone size: NA
J gene: TRBJ2-7
CDR3 DNA: TGTGCCAGCAGCTTATACACAGGGGGAGGCGAGCAGTACTTC
CDR3 protein: CASSLYTGGGEQYF

V gene: TRBV9
D gene: NA
clone size: NA
J gene: TRBJ2-3
CDR3 DNA: TGTGCCAGCAGCGTAGGGGTTATAGGGACAGATACGCAGTATTTT
CDR3 protein: CASSVGVIGTDTQYF

V gene: TRBV9
D gene: NA
clone size: NA
J gene: TRBJ2-7
CDR3 DNA: TGTGCCAGCAGCCAAGGTCCGTACGAGCAGTACTTC
CDR3 protein: CASSQGPYEQYF

V gene: TRBV7-3
D gene: NA
clone size: NA
J gene: TRBJ1-5
CDR3 DNA: TGTGCCAGCAGACCACTTCGGGGGGACCGGCCCCAGCATTTT
CDR3 protein: CASRPLRGDRPQHF

V gene: TRBV30
D gene: NA
clone size: NA
J gene: TRBJ1-6
CDR3 DNA: TGTGCCTGGAGGATCCGTGGGACGCTTAATTCACCCCTCCACTTT
CDR3 protein: CAWRIRGTLNSPLHF

V gene: TRBV28
D gene: NA
clone size: once
J gene: TRBJ2-1
CDR3 DNA: TGTGGCTTTCCCGAGTTTAATTTGGACAATGAGCAGTTCTTC
CDR3 protein: CGFPEFNLDNEQFF

V gene: TRBV7-9
D gene: NA
clone size: NA
J gene: TRBJ1-4
CDR3 DNA: TGTGCCAGCGTTTTGCCGGGACGAAATGAAAAACTGTTTTTT
CDR3 protein: CASVLPGRNEKLFF

V gene: TRBV7-9
D gene: NA
clone size: NA
J gene: TRBJ2-2
CDR3 DNA: TGTGCCAGCAGCTTAGCGGGAGCGAACACCGGGGAGCTGTTTTTT
CDR3 protein: CASSLAGANTGELFF

V gene: TRBV5-1
D gene: TRBD1
clone size: NA
J gene: TRBJ2-7
CDR3 DNA: TGCGCCAGCAGTCCCCAACAGGGGGCAGGGGGAAACGAGCAGTACTTC
CDR3 protein: CASSPQQGAGGNEQYF

V gene: TRBV18
D gene: TRBD1
clone size: NA
J gene: TRBJ2-3
CDR3 DNA: TGTGCCAGCTCCCGGGACAGCAGCACAGATACGCAGTATTTT
CDR3 protein: CASSRDSSTDTQYF

V gene: TRBV18
D gene: NA
clone size: NA
J gene: TRBJ2-5
CDR3 DNA: TGTGCCAGCTCACCACGTAGGGGCCGAGCCGGTGAGACCCAGTACTTC
CDR3 protein: CASSPRRGRAGETQYF

V gene: TRBV28
D gene: NA
clone size: NA
J gene: TRBJ1-3
CDR3 DNA: TGTGCCAGCACAACTGGAAACACCATATATTTT
CDR3 protein: CASTTGNTIYF

V gene: TRBV2
D gene: NA
clone size: NA
J gene: TRBJ1-2
CDR3 DNA: TGTGCCAGCAAGGGAACAGGGAATGTACTCGACTACACCTTC
CDR3 protein: CASKGTGNVLDYTF

V gene: TRBV29-1
D gene: TRBD2
clone size: NA
J gene: TRBJ2-7
CDR3 DNA: TGCAGCGTTGATCGGGGGGGAAATGACGAGCAGTACTTC
CDR3 protein: CSVDRGGNDEQYF

V gene: TRBV11-3
D gene: NA
clone size: NA
J gene: TRBJ2-3
CDR3 DNA: TGTGCCAGCAGCTCGTCGATTCTGGATACGCAGTATTTT
CDR3 protein: CASSSSILDTQYF

V gene: TRBV9
D gene: NA
clone size: NA
J gene: TRBJ2-5
CDR3 DNA: TGTGCCAGCAGCGTAGGTCCCGCGGCCGGGCAAGAGACCCAGTACTTC
CDR3 protein: CASSVGPAAGQETQYF

V gene: TRBV28
D gene: NA
clone size: once
J gene: TRBJ1-4
CDR3 DNA: TGTGCCAGCAGGAAAAGACAGGCAACTAATGAAAAACTGTTTTTT
CDR3 protein: CASRKRQATNEKLFF

V gene: TRBV20-1
D gene: NA
clone size: NA
J gene: TRBJ1-2
CDR3 DNA: TGCAGTGCCCCGGACAACTATGGCTACACCTTC
CDR3 protein: CSAPDNYGYTF

V gene: TRBV11-2
D gene: NA
clone size: NA
J gene: TRBJ2-3
CDR3 DNA: TGTGCCAGCAGCTTAGCTTTCGGGCTGGCGCAGTATTTT
CDR3 protein: CASSLAFGLAQYF